This T cell receptor beta chain came from a study of cytomegalovirus exposure and HLA in healthy donors. Of note for this clone: The antigen is undetermined.

TCRdb's table, derived via immunoSEQ multiplex PCR, lists solely in-frame clones and lacks some. The sample lists roughly 270,000 clones; over 75% were seen once. Study-wide results and limits: Cytomegalovirus-associated TCR beta chains were listed, numbering roughly 150.

Trimming took 7 bases from V and 7 from J; bases not matched to a gene: 8. The CDR3 totals 14 residues. Germline V gene data show CDR1 as SNHLY and CDR2 as FYNNEI. The V gene is TRBV2, the J gene TRBJ2-7; TRBD2 matches 12 bases. Material: PBMCs. The sequence was obtained from a young woman in good health and CMV-seronegative. The CDR3 reads CASTRLAGVREQYF. CDR3 sequence (DNA): TGTGCCAGCACTCGACTAGCGGGAGTGAGGGAGCAGTACTTC.